This T cell receptor beta chain was documented in a study of T-cell reconstitution after alpha-beta-depleted transplantation in children (dated by TCRdb to the mid-2010s). For the study in its entirety: Using TCR repertoire profiling, the study followed T-cell immune reconstitution in a quantitative way in children after TCRalphabeta/CD19-depleted allogeneic hematopoietic cell transplantation.

Ten or more counts support this clonotype. Its antigen specificity is not known. The record has no base qualities; no much larger clone is one base away. Overall study results and their limits: Apparently early alphabetaT-cell count recovery about two months after transplant reportedly relied on only several hundred rapidly expanded clones derived from non-depleted graft cells. In some patients, the high TCRbeta diversity seen at day 60 was put down to recipient T cells and intrathymic progenitors that had survived conditioning. Over the following months the frequencies of hyperexpanded clones went down, and after one year T-cell counts and TCRbeta diversity were mostly credited to newly produced T cells.

The treatment or condition label for this specimen denotes: allogeneic hematopoietic cell transplantation with graft depleted of TCRalphabeta T cells and CD19 B cells. Transplant recipients were children who received TCRalphabeta/CD19-depleted allogeneic hematopoietic cell grafts. Preparation of the library involved PCR. TCRdb lists the instrument as Illumina HiSeq 2500. To normalize quantification of the TCRbeta repertoire, the TCR libraries were built with molecular barcoding that relied on unique molecular identifiers. TCRdb trimmed the raw reads at Q25, called clones with MiXCR and kept productive beta chains. Merged by CDR3 protein, the rows form single entries marked with the most common genes and DNA. Present in this sample are approximately 99,000 distinct CDR3 sequences, approximately 6.6% of which were seen just once. The ten largest clonotypes hold around 23% of the sample. V is shortened by 1 base, J by 3 bases, and the region joining them spans 7 bases. The CDR3 runs 12 residues from the cysteine to the phenylalanine. Only CDR3 DNA remains: 36 bases, in frame from the first base. CDR1 SQVTM and CDR2 ANQGSEA are derived from the germline V gene.

The sequence derives from a male patient under 10 years old who had a stem cell transplant for acute lymphoblastic leukemia, so the T cells may come from the graft donor. The source material was PBMCs, mostly from graft donor cells, sampled 360 days after TCRalphabeta/CD19-depleted stem cell transplant. This chain is built from TRBV29-1 and TRBJ2-7; the D gene is unclear. The CDR3 protein: CSVEGEGYEQYF. The DNA reads as follows: TGCAGCGTTGAAGGAGAAGGCTACGAGCAGTACTTC.